This entry concerns a single T cell receptor (beta chain). No antigen is known for it. No base qualities exist here, and no much larger clone lies one base off it. These data come from a study of siplizumab effects on memory and regulatory T cells (dated by TCRdb to the late 2010s). In terms of the full investigation: The effect of the anti-CD2 antibody siplizumab on alloreactive T-cell subsets was examined in allogeneic mixed lymphocyte reactions constructed from human PBMCs. Points the paper makes about the study in general: Siplizumab significantly lowered the cumulative frequency of alloreactive sequences that could be traced to unstimulated CD4+ memory T cells. Unstimulated naive T cells appeared more diverse than memory T cells, and naive cells seemed to contribute substantially to the alloresponse. Among mappable alloreactive CD4+ clones, the Treg-derived fraction averaged nearly 70% with siplizumab versus 25% to 30% in control reactions. A naive or memory phenotype could not be assigned to roughly 80-96% of proliferating CD4+ or CD8+ clones. Whether proliferating Tregs from siplizumab cultures were suppressive was not functionally confirmed. Because sequences at frequencies below about 10^-5 were poorly captured, only a minor fraction of alloreactive clones could be mapped back to unstimulated subsets.

Sorted unstimulated T cells and proliferating T cells recovered from mixed lymphocyte reactions were subjected to TCRbeta CDR3 sequencing. Fresh whole blood from some eleven HLA-typed healthy donors was used to isolate PBMCs. Unstimulated CD4+ non-regulatory T cells were FACS-sorted to map the origin of alloreactive clones. Library method: the immunoSEQ multiplex PCR assay. The deep sequencing platform assayed about 91,000 TCR templates per sample. Genomic DNA extracted from sorted T cells was used for TCRbeta CDR3 sequencing. The paper's processing steps were these. The R programming language was used for the clonal analysis of the TCRbeta CDR3 data. Alloreactive CD4+ and CD8+ clones were defined by comparing unstimulated samples with post-reaction CFSE-low samples. Regulatory or non-regulatory origin was assigned to alloreactive CD4+ clones by matching of sequences to sorted unstimulated Treg and non-Treg repertoires. TCRdb holds this immuneACCESS table with in-frame rearrangements only. Some clones are missing; in checked studies, unresolved V genes explain under half, and the rest has no known cause. V, J and clone size are those of that table, while D and trimming were read from the DNA. The sample data list around 100,000 clones, and 94% of these were observed just once. Of the sample, 0.3% is held by the ten largest clones.

Sequencing was done on a sample of non-Treg CD4+ T cells sorted from blood. The cell subset or site label, as the study defines it: FACS-sorted unstimulated CD4+ non-regulatory T cells. This clonotype was obtained from a human donor in good health.

CDR3 loop: CATSRGAGGGTDTQYF. The DNA reads as follows: TGTGCCACCAGCAGGGGAGCGGGGGGCGGCACAGATACGCAGTATTTT. This chain joins TRBV15 to TRBJ2-3, and TRBD2 matches 9 of the central bases. The germline V gene (reference sequence) yields LNHNV for CDR1 and YYDKDF for CDR2. The CDR3, from cysteine to phenylalanine, totals 16 residues. Only CDR3 DNA is held: 48 bases, read in frame from base 1. Trimming accounts for 3 bases at V and 1 base at J, while the number of junction bases matched to no gene is 5.